The 31 T cell receptor beta chains below come from one sample, sequenced in a study of blood T cell repertoires in COVID-19. TCRdb's table, derived via immunoSEQ multiplex PCR, lists solely in-frame clones and lacks some. The table has approximately 140,000 clones, about 87% seen once. What was sequenced was peripheral blood. All receptors come from a human donor with COVID-19, enrolled during active disease. The donor label of this sample is uncertain.

V and J are TRBV5-1 and TRBJ2-5, with 7 bases lining up with TRBD2. V was clipped by 0 bases and J by 5 bases; unmatched bases: 1. CDR3 size: 13 residues. Germline V gives CDR1 SGHRS, CDR2 YFSETQ. The CDR3 sequence: CASSLGRGETQYF. In DNA, the CDR3 is TGCGCCAGCAGCTTGGGGCGGGGGGAGACCCAGTACTTC.

The rearrangement uses TRBV6-1 and TRBJ2-5, with 7 bases fitting TRBD1. Germline V gene lookup returns CDR1 MNHNS and CDR2 SASEGT. V shed 4 bases and J 2 bases; nucleotides not matched to a gene: 10. The CDR3 totals 16 residues. The CDR3 sequence is CASSARQGSEQETQYF. DNA of the CDR3: TGTGCCAGCAGTGCAAGACAGGGATCGGAACAAGAGACCCAGTACTTC.

The rearrangement uses TRBV4-1 and TRBJ2-7, with TRBD2 identical over 14 bases. This CDR3 has 18 amino acids. Germline trimming cut 1 base from V and 0 bases from J; bases unmatched to any gene: 5. Germline CDR1 reads MGHRA; CDR2 reads YSYEKL. The CDR3 loop is CASSQGTSGGYYSYEQYF. The CDR3 DNA sequence: TGCGCCAGCAGCCAAGGGACTAGCGGGGGGTACTACTCCTACGAGCAGTACTTC.

This sequence joins TRBV9 and TRBJ1-4; D gene unclear. Trimming shortened V by 0 bases and J by 2 bases, and 8 bases separated the two germline ends. CDR1 is SGDLS, CDR2 YYNGEE, per germline. The CDR3 is 15 residues long. The chain's CDR3 is CASSVGGSTNEKLFF. CDR3 bases: TGTGCCAGCAGCGTAGGAGGGAGTACTAATGAAAAACTGTTTTTT.

The V call is TRBV3-1 (or the pseudogene TRBV3-2), the J call TRBJ1-2; D remains unclear. Germline V gene sequence: CDR1 LGHDT, CDR2 YNNKEL (reference sequence). Deletions cut 0 bases from V and 3 bases from J, with 14 bases between. The CDR3 is 16 amino acids. The CDR3 protein is CASSQDVAVRYYGYTF. The CDR3 coding sequence is TGTGCCAGCAGCCAAGATGTGGCAGTAAGATACTATGGCTACACCTTC.

Of note for this clone: One base away lies a much larger clone, so this may be a sequencing read error. V and J are TRBV5-6 and TRBJ2-7; unclear D gene. The V gene lost 4 bases and the J gene lost 3 bases, with 5 bases spanning the gap. Germline CDR1 is SGHDT and CDR2 is YYEEEE. The length of the CDR3 is 11 residues. The CDR3 spells CASSQNYEQYF. Here the CDR3 DNA reads TGTGCCAGCAGCCAAAACTACGAGCAGTACTTC.

This chain uses TRBV6-5 with TRBJ1-1; 9 positions match TRBD1. Germline CDR1 is MNHEY and CDR2 is SVGAGI. J gave up 3 bases and V 0 bases, and 5 bases lay outside the gene matches. The CDR3 has 16 amino acids. CDR3 sequence: CASSYSAGQGHTEAFF. DNA of the CDR3: TGTGCCAGCAGTTACTCGGCGGGACAGGGACACACTGAAGCTTTCTTT.

This chain connects TRBV28 to TRBJ1-2; D gene uncertain. V lost 3 bases to trimming and J lost 1 base, with 3 bases between them. The length of the CDR3 is 12 residues. Germline V gene sequence: CDR1 MDHEN, CDR2 SYDVKM. The CDR3 DNA reads as TGTGCCAGCAGTTTTCTTAACTATGGCTACACCTTC. It translates to CASSFLNYGYTF.

J is TRBJ2-5 and V is TRBV6-1; D perhaps matches TRBD1 (5 bases). The CDR3 covers 14 residues. The germline V gene has CDR1 MNHNS and CDR2 SASEGT. V shed 2 bases and J shed 5 bases, with 12 bases lying between them. The CDR3: CASSERQGWETQYF. The CDR3 region has the DNA TGTGCCAGCAGTGAAAGGCAGGGATGGGAGACCCAGTACTTC.

This rearrangement joins TRBV5-1 to TRBJ2-5; 10 bases fit TRBD1. J lost 5 bases, V lost 0 bases, and 4 bases had no gene match. CDR3 length: 15 amino acids. CDR1 is SGHRS and CDR2 is YFSETQ in the germline V gene. The CDR3 spells CASSLEWTGGETQYF. In DNA form, the CDR3 reads TGCGCCAGCAGCTTGGAATGGACAGGGGGGGAGACCCAGTACTTC.

The gene calls are TRBV6-5 and TRBJ2-1, with a possible D match to TRBD1 (7 bases). The germline gives CDR1 MNHEY, CDR2 SVGAGI. Trimming shortened V by 7 bases and J by 9 bases, and 22 bases separated the two germline ends. This CDR3 spans 15 amino acids. The CDR3, as DNA: TGTGCCAGCAAGACAACGACAGGGAGGAAGGCTGAGCAGTTCTTC. Its translation: CASKTTTGRKAEQFF.

The CDR3: CASSPGVPNTEAFF. The CDR3 DNA is TGTGCCAGCAGCCCGGGGGTTCCGAACACTGAAGCTTTCTTT. This chain joins TRBV6-6 and TRBJ1-1; maybe TRBD1 (5 bases). V was trimmed by 6 bases and J by 1 base, leaving 12 bases between them. The CDR3 loop spans 14 amino acids. Germline CDR1 reads MNHNY; CDR2 reads SVGAGI (reference sequence).

The chain recombines TRBV10-3 with TRBJ1-5; 9 nucleotides line up with TRBD1. Germline V lookup: CDR1 ENHRY, CDR2 SYGVKD. Trimming took 6 bases from V and 3 from J; bases not matched to a gene: 6. This CDR3 has 15 amino acids. The chain's CDR3 is CAIRAAQGANQPQHF. The CDR3 region has the DNA TGTGCCATCAGGGCCGCACAGGGGGCCAATCAGCCCCAGCATTTT.

The chain combines TRBV10-3 with TRBJ2-7, with 10 nucleotides matching TRBD2. CDR1 and CDR2 (germline): ENHRY, SYGVKD. The CDR3 runs 14 residues. The V gene end was trimmed by 4 bases and the J gene end by 5 bases; junction bases not matched to a gene: 5. The CDR3 sequence: CAISGTSGTHEQYF. The CDR3 DNA reads TGTGCCATCAGTGGTACTAGCGGGACCCACGAGCAGTACTTC.

The V gene is TRBV5-6, the J gene TRBJ2-2; the D gene is possibly TRBD1 (6 bases). This CDR3 region has 14 residues. V was clipped by 4 bases and J by 7 bases, with 14 bases between them. Germline V gene lookup returns CDR1 SGHDT and CDR2 YYEEEE. CDR3 in amino acids: CASSPQGGFGELFF. The CDR3 nucleotides read TGTGCCAGCAGCCCACAAGGGGGTTTCGGGGAGCTGTTTTTT.

The V call is TRBV18, the J call TRBJ1-6; 8 positions match TRBD1. Germline V CDR1 and CDR2: KGHSH, LQKENI. Germline trimming cut 5 bases from V and 9 bases from J; bases unmatched to any gene: 6. CDR3 length: 14 residues. This CDR3 reads CASSRGQDSSPLHF. The CDR3 DNA sequence: TGTGCCAGCTCAAGGGGACAGGACTCTTCACCCCTCCACTTT.

The V call is TRBV4-1, the J call TRBJ2-6; 11 bases are shared with TRBD1. V was clipped by 0 bases and J by 2 bases; unmatched bases: 6. CDR3 length equals 19 residues. The germline gives CDR1 MGHRA, CDR2 YSYEKL. The CDR3 sequence is CASSQDPGQGVTGANVLTF. The CDR3 bases are TGCGCCAGCAGCCAAGATCCGGGACAGGGGGTAACTGGGGCCAACGTCCTGACTTTC.

The table lists this clone with many counts. This chain links TRBV2 with TRBJ1-2; D is unresolved. The CDR3 has 14 residues. Trimming took 3 bases from V and 2 from J, leaving 10 bases between them. Looked up from germline, CDR1 is SNHLY and CDR2 is FYNNEI. DNA for the CDR3: TGTGCCAGCAGTGATAACTACATCAACTATGGCTACACCTTC. Translated: CASSDNYINYGYTF.

This clone was seen just once. The chain uses TRBV6-5 and TRBJ2-3; 7 bases map to TRBD2. Trimming at V came to 6 bases and at J to 2 bases, leaving 5 bases not matched to a gene. Germline assignment: CDR1 MNHEY and CDR2 SVGAGI. CDR3 length equals 14 residues. The CDR3: CASRPGLVTDTQYF. CDR3 sequence (DNA): TGTGCCAGCAGACCCGGACTAGTCACAGATACGCAGTATTTT.

V gene TRBV10-2 combines with J gene TRBJ1-2, with TRBD1 as a possible D gene (5 bases). Trimming took 6 bases from V and 4 from J, leaving 12 bases between them. Germline CDR1 WSHSY, CDR2 SAAADI. The CDR3 covers 13 residues. In DNA form, the CDR3 reads TGCGCCAGCAGCCAGGGACTTTCCTATGGCTACACCTTC. Its translation: CASSQGLSYGYTF.

In this sample, this clone is large. V is TRBV25-1 and J is TRBJ1-1, with TRBD1 as a possible D gene (5 bases). V was shortened by 7 bases and J by 3 bases, with 15 bases between the two germline ends. The germline V gene has CDR1 MGHDK and CDR2 SYGVNS. The CDR3 is made up of 14 amino acids. CDR3 amino acids: CASTDGGKDTEAFF. CDR3 sequence (DNA): TGTGCCAGCACCGACGGGGGGAAGGACACTGAAGCTTTCTTT.

The chain uses TRBV10-3 and TRBJ1-2, with D perhaps matching TRBD1 (5 bases). The V end was cut by 0 bases, the J end by 2 bases, with 7 bases between. CDR1 is ENHRY, CDR2 SYGVKD, per germline. CDR3 size: 14 residues. The CDR3 DNA reads TGTGCCATCAGTGAGTCTGGGGGGAACTATGGCTACACCTTC. Translating it yields CAISESGGNYGYTF.

CDR3 region: CATSDSTGETPDTQYF. As DNA, the CDR3 is TGTGCCACCAGTGATTCAACAGGGGAGACCCCGGATACGCAGTATTTT. The chain employs TRBV24-1 and TRBJ2-3; 7 bases agree with TRBD1. This CDR3 spans 16 amino acids. V lost 2 bases and J lost 6; bases outside the gene matches: 10. Per germline, CDR1 KGHDR and CDR2 SFDVKD.

Only one count was recorded for this clone. The rearrangement joins TRBV9 to TRBJ1-1; D possibly corresponds to TRBD1 (5 bases). Trimming stripped 4 bases from V and 5 bases from J, with 21 bases between. Germline V gene lookup returns CDR1 SGDLS and CDR2 YYNGEE. This CDR3 region has 16 residues. The CDR3 sequence: CASSPTPGGKGTEAFF. In DNA form, the CDR3 reads TGTGCCAGCAGCCCGACCCCCGGGGGAAAAGGAACTGAAGCTTTCTTT.

This clone was found once. The J gene is TRBJ2-7, the V gene TRBV28, with D possibly being TRBD2 (6 bases). The CDR3 length is 14 residues. Germline V gives CDR1 MDHEN, CDR2 SYDVKM. Trimming stripped 2 bases from V and 4 bases from J, with 12 bases between. The CDR3 reads CASSLGGMAYEQYF. The DNA of the CDR3 is TGTGCCAGCAGTTTAGGAGGGATGGCGTACGAGCAGTACTTC.

V is TRBV14 and J is TRBJ2-3; TRBD2 agrees at 13 bases. This CDR3 region has 17 residues. V trimming: 4 bases; J trimming: 2 bases; junction bases outside the gene matches: 6. Germline V lookup: CDR1 SGHDN, CDR2 FVKESK. The CDR3 protein is CASSRGTSGVFTDTQYF. The CDR3 DNA reads as TGTGCCAGCAGCCGCGGGACTAGCGGGGTTTTCACAGATACGCAGTATTTT.

V and J are TRBV19 and TRBJ2-2; D possibly corresponds to TRBD1 (5 bases). The V gene lost 0 bases and the J gene lost 2 bases, with 13 bases spanning the gap. The CDR3 covers 17 residues. The germline V gene has CDR1 LNHDA and CDR2 SQIVND (reference sequence). In nucleotides, the CDR3 is TGTGCCAGTAGTATAGATGGCAGGGCGTCCAACACCGGGGAGCTGTTTTTT. Its protein product is CASSIDGRASNTGELFF.

The chain has TRBV25-1 and TRBJ1-5, with D unclear. This CDR3 has 13 amino acids. Germline V gives CDR1 MGHDK, CDR2 SYGVNS. The germline V and J ends were trimmed by 2 bases and 7 bases, with 9 bases remaining between them. CDR3 sequence: CASSEDGLQPQHF. Here the CDR3 DNA reads TGTGCCAGCAGTGAAGACGGACTCCAGCCCCAGCATTTT.

The chain combines TRBV14 with TRBJ2-7, with no clear D. Between the trimmed V and J ends, which lost 4 bases and 1 base, there was a span of 11 bases. CDR1 and CDR2 from the germline V gene are SGHDN and FVKESK. This CDR3 region has 14 residues. The CDR3 coding sequence is TGTGCCAGCAGCCGGGCCTCGTGGTCCTACGAGCAGTACTTC. This sequence encodes CASSRASWSYEQYF.

This clone appeared once. The chain recombines TRBV4-1 with TRBJ1-6, with D tentatively TRBD1 (5 bases). Trimming removed 4 bases from V and 3 bases from J, with 19 bases in between. This CDR3 is 18 amino acids long. Germline lookup yields CDR1 MGHRA and CDR2 YSYEKL. The CDR3 reads CASSLQDPMTDYNSPLHF. Written as DNA, the CDR3 is TGCGCCAGCAGCCTACAGGACCCAATGACGGACTATAATTCACCCCTCCACTTT.

The chain has TRBV14 and TRBJ1-1, with unresolved D. CDR3 length equals 13 residues. V lost 4 bases and J 1 base, leaving 7 bases between the germline ends. CDR1 and CDR2 from the germline V gene are SGHDN and FVKESK. The CDR3 reads CASSLEGNTEAFF. The CDR3 DNA is TGTGCCAGCAGCCTTGAGGGGAACACTGAAGCTTTCTTT.